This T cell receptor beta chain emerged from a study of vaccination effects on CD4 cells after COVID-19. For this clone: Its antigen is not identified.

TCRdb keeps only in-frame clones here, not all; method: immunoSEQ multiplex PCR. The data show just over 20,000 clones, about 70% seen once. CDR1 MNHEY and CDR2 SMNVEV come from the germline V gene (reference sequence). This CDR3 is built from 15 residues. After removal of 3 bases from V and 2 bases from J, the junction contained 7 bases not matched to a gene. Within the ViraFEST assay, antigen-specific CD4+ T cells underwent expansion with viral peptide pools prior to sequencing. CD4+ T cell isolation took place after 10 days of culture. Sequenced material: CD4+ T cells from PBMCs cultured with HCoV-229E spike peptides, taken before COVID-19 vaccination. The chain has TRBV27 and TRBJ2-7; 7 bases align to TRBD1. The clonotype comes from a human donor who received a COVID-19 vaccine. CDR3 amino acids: CASSFFLQGAYEQYF. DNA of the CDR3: TGTGCCAGCAGTTTTTTCCTCCAGGGGGCCTACGAGCAGTACTTC.